This section outlines one T cell receptor (beta chain) sequence together with its context. This sample is part of a study of cytotoxic CD8 clonotypes in ibrutinib-treated CLL. In the study overall: Samples had a mean of 255,043 productive templates and roughly 90,000 productive rearrangements.

V lost 4 bases, J lost 3 bases, and 7 bases stayed unmatched. CDR1 and CDR2 from the germline V gene are SGHDT and YYEEEE. The CDR3 is made up of 14 amino acids. A 1 in 200,000 to 1 in 1 million T cell depth was the sequencing target. Sequenced by immunoSEQ multiplex PCR; TCRdb stores in-frame clones only, minus some. There are more than 300,000 clones in the sample; 70% to 80% occur only once, and roughly 6.3% lies in the top ten. Sequenced here: PBMCs, sampled before ibrutinib treatment. V is TRBV5-6 and J is TRBJ2-7, with 7 bases lining up with TRBD1. This sequence originates from a human donor with chronic lymphocytic leukemia. The CDR3 region is CASSRTGTDYEQYF. The CDR3, as DNA: TGTGCCAGCAGCAGGACCGGGACAGACTACGAGCAGTACTTC.